These 8 T cell receptor beta chains were sequenced from one sample in a study of OX40 agonist ivuxolimab in advanced cancers. Using immunoSEQ multiplex PCR, the repertoire was profiled, and TCRdb retains in-frame clones only, with some absent. The repertoire holds tens of thousands of clones, with approximately 80% as singletons. This sample comprised CD4+ or CD8+ T cells sorted from blood, obtained in a trial of the OX40 agonist ivuxolimab. The receptors stem from an adult with an advanced solid tumor such as melanoma, head and neck, liver or kidney cancer.

The rearrangement uses TRBV2 and TRBJ1-5; 8 bases map to TRBD1. J lost 9 bases, V lost 2 bases, and 6 bases had no gene match. The germline gives CDR1 SNHLY, CDR2 FYNNEI. The length of the CDR3 is 14 residues. For the CDR3, the DNA is TGTGCCAGCAGTGAACCGGACAGGGTGCGGCCCCAGCATTTT. This sequence encodes CASSEPDRVRPQHF.

V usage is TRBV9 and J usage is TRBJ1-5, with unresolved D. Trimming pared 0 bases from V and 3 bases from J, leaving 4 bases between. CDR3 length: 13 amino acids. CDR1 and CDR2 from the germline V gene are SGDLS and YYNGEE. The CDR3, as DNA: TGTGCCAGCAGCGTAGGGGACAATCAGCCCCAGCATTTT. It yields the protein CASSVGDNQPQHF.

The CDR3, as DNA: TGTGCCAGCAGCTCTCAGGTTGGGGCCTTCTTT. Protein sequence: CASSSQVGAFF. The chain is built from TRBV28 and TRBJ1-1; D may be TRBD1 (5 bases). V gave up 6 bases and J gave up 14 bases, with 16 bases separating them. The CDR3 consists of 11 residues. The germline V gene has CDR1 MDHEN and CDR2 SYDVKM.

V is TRBV6-5 and J is TRBJ2-5; D possibly uses TRBD1 or TRBD2 (5 bases each). Germline lookup yields CDR1 MNHEY and CDR2 SVGAGI. The germline V and J ends were trimmed by 5 bases and 4 bases, with 11 bases remaining between them. The CDR3 length is 13 residues. The CDR3 loop reads CASSDPGRETQYF. In nucleotides, the CDR3 is TGTGCCAGCAGTGACCCGGGACGAGAGACCCAGTACTTC.

This clone is a singleton in its sample. CDR3 residues: CASSLIGRYNEQFF. CDR3 DNA sequence: TGTGCCAGCAGCTTGATTGGCAGATACAATGAGCAGTTCTTC. This sequence joins TRBV5-4 and TRBJ2-1; D gene uncertain. The V and J ends lost 1 base and 4 bases respectively, with 9 bases between them. Germline V gene sequence: CDR1 SGHNT, CDR2 YYREEE (reference sequence). The CDR3 contains 14 residues.

Here the CDR3 reads CASSSNRDLGTQYF. Written as DNA, the CDR3 is TGCGCCAGCAGCTCCAACCGGGACCTAGGGACCCAGTACTTC. V is TRBV5-1 and J is TRBJ2-5, with D perhaps assigned TRBD1 or TRBD2 (5 bases each). The V end lost 3 bases, the J end lost 7 bases, and 16 bases lay between the germline ends. This CDR3 comprises 14 residues. Germline values: CDR1 SGHRS, CDR2 YFSETQ. The full variable domain, rest sourced from reference TRBV5-1 and TRBJ2-5, is KAGVTQTPRYLIKTRGQQVTLSCSPISGHRSVSWYQQTPGQGLQFLFEYFSETQRNKGNFPGRFSGRQFSNSRSEMNVSTLELGDSALYLCASSSNRDLGTQYFGPGTRLLVL.

The V and J genes are TRBV5-6 and TRBJ1-1; D is perhaps TRBD1 (6 bases). Germline V gene lookup returns CDR1 SGHDT and CDR2 YYEEEE. There are 12 residues in the CDR3. Trimming removed 1 base at V and 9 bases at J, with 10 bases between. The CDR3, as DNA: TGTGCCAGCAGCTTGCTGGGGGCGCAAGCTTTCTTT. This gives the protein CASSLLGAQAFF.

V is TRBV28 and J is TRBJ2-5; D is uncertain. Germline V gives CDR1 MDHEN, CDR2 SYDVKM. The CDR3 totals 14 residues. V was trimmed by 1 base and J by 5 bases, leaving 11 bases between them. The chain's CDR3 is CASSLFQDLETQYF. In nucleotides, the CDR3 is TGTGCCAGCAGTTTATTCCAGGACCTGGAGACCCAGTACTTC.